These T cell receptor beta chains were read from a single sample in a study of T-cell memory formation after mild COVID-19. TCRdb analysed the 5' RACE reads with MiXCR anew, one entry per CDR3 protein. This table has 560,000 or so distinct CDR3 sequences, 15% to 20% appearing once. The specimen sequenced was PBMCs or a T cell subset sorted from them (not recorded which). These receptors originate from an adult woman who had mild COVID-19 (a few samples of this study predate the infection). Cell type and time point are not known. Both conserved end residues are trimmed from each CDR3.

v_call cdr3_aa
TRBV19 ASSIARGLAGGETQY
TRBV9 ASSVGMGANSGNTIY
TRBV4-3 ASGLAGYNEQF
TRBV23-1 ASSQSGIQNTGELF
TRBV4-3 ASSQGGEAGQETQY
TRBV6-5 ASRSQSPVPGSPNYGYT
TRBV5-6 ASSRPGQGGTDTQY
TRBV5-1 ASSYQETQY
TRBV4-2 ASSQGEGDLREKLF
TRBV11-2 ASSLDLGRSNYGYT
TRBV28 ASRRDGVDTQY
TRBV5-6 ASSLDGGRDLYEQY
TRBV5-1 ASTHTGELF
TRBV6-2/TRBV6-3 ASSYSGTRDEQF
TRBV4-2 ASSHQGLAGARRTDTQY
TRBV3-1 ASSRETRTGDTEAF
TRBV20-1 SARRPTGSENTIY
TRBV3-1 ASSSTDRNTEAF
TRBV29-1 SVLDSGNQPQH
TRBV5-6 ASSTNTDTQY
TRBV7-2 ASSYLRGRQPQH
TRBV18 ASSPSWGVQETQY
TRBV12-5 ASGRGQEYNEQF
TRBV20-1 SAIGLAGGYNEQF
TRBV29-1 SVEGGDAKNTEAF
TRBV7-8 ASSRVGEQF
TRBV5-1 ASRRGRDYGYT